Listed here are 17 T cell receptor beta chains from one sample, sequenced in a study of control samples from healthy donors and cancer patients. Repertoires were generated with immunoSEQ multiplex PCR, while TCRdb's copy carries only in-frame clones and drops some. This table holds about 160,000 clones, approximately 90% found once. The sequencing sample was made of blood. Source of these receptors: a man younger than 45 in good health.

The chain couples TRBV5-4 to TRBJ2-7, with 9 nucleotides matching TRBD2. CDR3 size: 16 residues. The germline gives CDR1 SGHNT, CDR2 YYREEE (reference sequence). The junction had 10 bases not matched to a gene; V was cut back by 4 bases and J by 2 bases. CDR3 residues: CASSRTAGGRPYEQYF. The CDR3 nucleotides read TGTGCCAGCAGCCGTACCGCGGGGGGGCGACCCTACGAGCAGTACTTC.

This clone was counted between two and nine times. V gene TRBV7-2 combines with J gene TRBJ2-7; D call uncertain. CDR1 is SGHTA, CDR2 FQGNSA, per germline. V was shortened by 2 bases and J by 7 bases, with 9 bases between the two germline ends. This CDR3 has 12 amino acids. The CDR3 region is CASSLRMWEQYF. The CDR3 DNA reads TGTGCCAGCAGCTTACGAATGTGGGAGCAGTACTTC.

The chain carries TRBV15 and TRBJ1-2; no definite D call. V was trimmed by 0 bases and J by 8 bases, leaving 16 bases between them. The CDR3 length is 15 residues. Germline CDR1 reads LNHNV; CDR2 reads YYDKDF (reference sequence). CDR3 sequence: CATSREDGANGGYTF. CDR3 nucleotide sequence: TGTGCCACCAGCAGAGAGGACGGAGCGAACGGCGGCTACACCTTC.

The V and J genes are TRBV25-1 and TRBJ2-3; D is perhaps TRBD2 (6 bases). This CDR3 spans 14 amino acids. The ends were cut back, 3 bases at V and 2 bases at J, with 9 bases in the middle. Germline V lookup: CDR1 MGHDK, CDR2 SYGVNS. In DNA form, the CDR3 reads TGTGCCAGCAGTGACGGGGGAAACACAGATACGCAGTATTTT. This codes for CASSDGGNTDTQYF.

The gene calls are TRBV12-3 or TRBV12-4 and TRBJ2-7; no reliable D call. V lost 5 bases, J lost 3 bases, and 8 bases lay in between. The CDR3 is 12 residues long. CDR3 sequence: CASSPDIYEQYF. In nucleotides, the CDR3 is TGTGCCAGCAGTCCCGACATCTACGAGCAGTACTTC.

This chain uses TRBV5-6 with TRBJ1-2; D remains ambiguous. V shed 2 bases and J shed 8 bases, with 7 bases lying between them. CDR3 length: 11 residues. The V gene's germline CDR1 is SGHDT and CDR2 YYEEEE. The CDR3: CASSFSLGYTF. The CDR3 nucleotides are TGTGCCAGCAGCTTTTCACTAGGCTACACCTTC.

The chain combines TRBV10-3 with TRBJ2-1, with unresolved D. The CDR3 sequence is 12 residues long. Germline V gene sequence: CDR1 ENHRY, CDR2 SYGVKD. V lost 8 bases, J lost 2 bases, and 7 bases lay in between. CDR3 DNA: TGTGCCATCGGGATCACCTACAATGAGCAGTTCTTC. Its translation: CAIGITYNEQFF.

The gene calls are TRBV13 and TRBJ1-1; D gene ambiguous. V was pared by 9 bases and J by 1 base, with 6 bases between. The CDR3 sequence is 11 residues long. Germline CDR1 PRHDT, CDR2 FYEKMQ (reference sequence). CDR3 in amino acids: CASSKNTEAFF. The CDR3 coding sequence is TGTGCCAGTTCAAAGAACACTGAAGCTTTCTTT.

This clone was seen a few times. The rearrangement links TRBV5-6 to TRBJ2-1; possibly TRBD1 for D (6 bases). The ends were cut back, 1 base at V and 5 bases at J, with 13 bases in the middle. The CDR3 totals 15 residues. CDR1 and CDR2 (germline): SGHDT, YYEEEE. DNA of the CDR3: TGTGCCAGCAGCTTGATACAGGGAAGGAACAATGAGCAGTTCTTC. Its translation: CASSLIQGRNNEQFF.

The chain couples TRBV9 to TRBJ2-5; no definite D call. V lost 0 bases to trimming and J lost 3 bases, with 9 bases between them. The CDR3 sequence is 14 residues long. Germline values: CDR1 SGDLS, CDR2 YYNGEE. CDR3: CASSVGSEEETQYF. The DNA of the CDR3 is TGTGCCAGCAGCGTAGGATCCGAGGAAGAGACCCAGTACTTC. The full variable domain, in which reference TRBV9 and TRBJ2-5 provide the parts outside the CDR3, is DSGVTQTPKHLITATGQRVTLRCSPRSGDLSVYWYQQSLDQGLQFLIQYYNGEERAKGNILERFSAQQFPDLHSELNLSSLELGDSALYFCASSVGSEEETQYFGPGTRLLVL.

V usage is TRBV19 and J usage is TRBJ2-2; no reliable D call. This CDR3 has 15 residues. V lost 5 bases to trimming and J lost 6 bases, with 16 bases between them. CDR1 is LNHDA, CDR2 SQIVND, per germline (reference sequence). The CDR3 nucleotides are TGTGCCAGTAGTCTCATAATGACGGACGCCGGGGAGCTGTTTTTT. Encoded protein: CASSLIMTDAGELFF.

The rearrangement joins TRBV2 to TRBJ1-6, with 9 bases fitting TRBD1. In germline, CDR1 is SNHLY, CDR2 FYNNEI. There are 14 residues in the CDR3. The junction had 5 bases not matched to a gene; V was cut back by 1 base and J by 13 bases. CDR3 DNA sequence: TGTGCCAGCAGTGAAGGGGACAGGGTCGGTCCCCTCCACTTT. Residues: CASSEGDRVGPLHF.

The chain has TRBV12-2 and TRBJ2-7. TRBV12-2 corresponds to a pseudogene. This CDR3 has 16 amino acids. The CDR3 here is CASRLGRGPSLYEQYF. The CDR3 nucleotides read TGTGCAAGTCGCTTGGGCCGGGGACCCTCCCTCTACGAGCAGTACTTC.

The rearrangement uses TRBV6-5 and TRBJ1-2, with D perhaps TRBD1 (5 bases). V lost 5 bases and J 4 bases, leaving 5 bases between the germline ends. Looked up from germline, CDR1 is MNHEY and CDR2 is SVGAGI. This CDR3 comprises 11 residues. The DNA of the CDR3 is TGTGCCAGCAGTCAGGGCTATGGCTACACCTTC. This sequence encodes CASSQGYGYTF.

The chain combines TRBV6-2 or TRBV6-3 with TRBJ2-1; 8 bases align to TRBD2. The CDR3 runs to 14 residues. Looked up from germline, CDR1 is MNHEY and CDR2 is SVGEGT. After removal of 6 bases from V and 8 bases from J, the junction contained 9 bases not matched to a gene. Here the CDR3 reads CASSPSGSGDEQFF. The CDR3 coding sequence is TGTGCCAGCAGCCCGAGCGGGAGTGGGGATGAGCAGTTCTTC.

A single count supports this clone. The CDR3 DNA reads as TGTGCACTCGGCGGCTTTGAAAAACTGTTTTTT. Protein sequence: CALGGFEKLFF. This sequence joins TRBV28 and TRBJ1-4; D is ambiguous. The CDR3 sequence is 11 residues long. The V gene's germline CDR1 is MDHEN and CDR2 SYDVKM.

V is TRBV5-1 and J is TRBJ2-1, with 9 bases identical to TRBD2. Germline loops: CDR1 SGHRS, CDR2 YFSETQ. With V trimmed by 4 bases and J by 1 base, 9 bases remained unmatched. This CDR3 contains 17 residues. CDR3 in amino acids: CASSLRRLAASYNEQFF. CDR3 sequence (DNA): TGCGCCAGCAGCCTCCGCCGACTAGCGGCATCCTACAATGAGCAGTTCTTC.